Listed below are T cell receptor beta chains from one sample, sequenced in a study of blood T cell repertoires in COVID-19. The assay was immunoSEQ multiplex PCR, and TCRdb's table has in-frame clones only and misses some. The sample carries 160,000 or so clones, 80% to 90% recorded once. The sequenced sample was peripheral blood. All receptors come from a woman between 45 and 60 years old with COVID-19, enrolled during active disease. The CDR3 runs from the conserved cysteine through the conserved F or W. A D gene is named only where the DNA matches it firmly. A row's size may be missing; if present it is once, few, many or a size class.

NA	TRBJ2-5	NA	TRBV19	CASSIAGTKETQYF	TGTGCCAGTAGTATAGCGGGGACAAAAGAGACCCAGTACTTC
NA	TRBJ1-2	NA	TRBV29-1	CSVPKSDKGRGYTF	TGCAGCGTGCCCAAATCGGACAAAGGAAGAGGCTACACCTTC
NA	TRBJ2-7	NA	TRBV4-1	CASSQNAGVYEQYF	TGCGCCAGCAGCCAGAATGCAGGGGTCTACGAGCAGTACTTC
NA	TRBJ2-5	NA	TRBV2	CASSGPETQYF	TGTGCCAGCAGTGGGCCCGAGACCCAGTACTTC
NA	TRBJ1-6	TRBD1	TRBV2	CASRGLQGGNSPLHF	TGTGCCAGCAGGGGGTTACAGGGGGGTAATTCACCCCTCCACTTT
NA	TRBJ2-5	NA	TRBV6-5	CATTYVETQYF	TGTGCCACCACCTATGTAGAGACCCAGTACTTC
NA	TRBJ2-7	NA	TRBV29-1	CSVEDLRQTSYEQYF	TGCAGCGTTGAAGATTTGAGGCAAACTTCCTACGAGCAGTACTTC
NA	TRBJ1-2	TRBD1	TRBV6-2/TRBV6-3	CASSYSSTGSDGYTF	TGTGCCAGCAGTTACTCGTCGACAGGGTCTGATGGCTACACCTTC
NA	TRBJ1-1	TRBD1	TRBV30	CAWSTYRGTEAFF	TGTGCCTGGAGTACTTACAGGGGCACTGAAGCTTTCTTT
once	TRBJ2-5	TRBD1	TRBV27	CASSPTPGQQSQYF	TGTGCCAGCAGTCCAACCCCGGGACAGCAGTCCCAGTACTTC
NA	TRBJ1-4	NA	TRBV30	CAWSTGRTTNEKLFF	TGTGCCTGGAGTACAGGGCGCACAACTAATGAAAAACTGTTTTTT
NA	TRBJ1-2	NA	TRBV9	CASSDMGARGYTF	TGTGCCAGCAGCGATATGGGGGCGCGAGGCTACACCTTC
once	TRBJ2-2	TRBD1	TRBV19	CASKGRGTNTGELFF	TGTGCCAGTAAAGGCAGGGGGACGAACACCGGGGAGCTGTTTTTT
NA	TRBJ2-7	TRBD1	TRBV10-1	CASSPDRAHEQYF	TGCGCCAGCAGTCCAGACAGGGCTCACGAGCAGTACTTC
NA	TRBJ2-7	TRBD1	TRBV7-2	CASSPGQPLPYEQYF	TGTGCCAGCAGCCCGGGACAGCCCCTACCCTACGAGCAGTACTTC
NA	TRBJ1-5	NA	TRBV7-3	CASSSQSGQPQHF	TGTGCCAGCAGCTCTCAATCGGGTCAGCCCCAGCATTTT
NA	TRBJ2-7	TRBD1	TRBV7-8	CASSLATGQGKYEQYF	TGTGCCAGCAGCTTAGCGACGGGACAGGGAAAGTACGAGCAGTACTTC
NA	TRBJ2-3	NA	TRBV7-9	CASSSYTDTQYF	TGTGCCAGCAGCTCTTACACAGATACGCAGTATTTT
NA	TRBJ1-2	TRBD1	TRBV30	CAWAPWTGKDYGYTF	TGTGCCTGGGCCCCCTGGACAGGGAAGGACTATGGCTACACCTTC
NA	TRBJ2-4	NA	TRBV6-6	CASSLTIIAKNIQYF	TGTGCCAGCAGTCTTACAATCATAGCCAAAAACATTCAGTACTTC
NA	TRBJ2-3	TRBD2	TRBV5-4	CASSPGGLTDTQYF	TGTGCCAGCAGCCCGGGGGGGCTCACAGATACGCAGTATTTT
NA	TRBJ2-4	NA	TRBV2	CASSELTGQAKNIQYF	TGTGCCAGCAGTGAACTCACCGGACAGGCCAAAAACATTCAGTACTTC
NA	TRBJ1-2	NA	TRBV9	CASSVRGGADYGYTF	TGTGCCAGCAGCGTTAGGGGGGGCGCCGACTATGGCTACACCTTC
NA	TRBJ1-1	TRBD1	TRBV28	CASSSPGQVMNTEAFF	TGTGCCAGCAGTTCCCCAGGACAGGTTATGAACACTGAAGCTTTCTTT
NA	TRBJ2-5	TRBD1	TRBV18	CASSPPRDRGETQYF	TGTGCCAGCTCACCACCCCGGGACAGGGGAGAGACCCAGTACTTC
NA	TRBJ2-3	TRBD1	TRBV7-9	CASSSQGKDTQYF	TGTGCCAGCAGCTCACAGGGGAAAGATACGCAGTATTTT
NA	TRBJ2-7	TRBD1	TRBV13	CASSSGAPGQEYEQYF	TGTGCCAGCAGCTCAGGAGCCCCGGGACAGGAATACGAGCAGTACTTC
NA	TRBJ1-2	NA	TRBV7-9	CASSSTEPLGYTF	TGTGCCAGCAGCTCGACAGAGCCCCTAGGCTACACCTTC
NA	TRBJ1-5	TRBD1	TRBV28	CASSGETGGGQPQHF	TGTGCCAGCAGTGGAGAGACAGGGGGAGGGCAGCCCCAGCATTTT
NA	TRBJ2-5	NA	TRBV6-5	CASNNPGQTQYF	TGTGCCAGCAACAACCCTGGGCAGACCCAGTACTTC